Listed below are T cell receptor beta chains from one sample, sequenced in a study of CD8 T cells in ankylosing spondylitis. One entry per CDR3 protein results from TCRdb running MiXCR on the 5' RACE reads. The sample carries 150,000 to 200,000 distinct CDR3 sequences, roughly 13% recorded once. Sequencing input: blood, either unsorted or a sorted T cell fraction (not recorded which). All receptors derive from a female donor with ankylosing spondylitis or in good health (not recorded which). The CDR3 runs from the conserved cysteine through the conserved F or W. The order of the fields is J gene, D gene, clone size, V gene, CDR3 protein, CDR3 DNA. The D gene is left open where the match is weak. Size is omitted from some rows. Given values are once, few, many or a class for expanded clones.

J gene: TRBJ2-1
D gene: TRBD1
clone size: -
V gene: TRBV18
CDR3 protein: CASSGLETGVYNEQFF
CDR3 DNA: TGTGCCAGCTCAGGGCTTGAGACAGGGGTCTACAATGAGCAGTTCTTC

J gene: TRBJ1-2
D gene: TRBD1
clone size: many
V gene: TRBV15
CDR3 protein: CATSPGTGGYTF
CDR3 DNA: TGTGCCACCAGCCCGGGGACAGGGGGCTACACCTTC

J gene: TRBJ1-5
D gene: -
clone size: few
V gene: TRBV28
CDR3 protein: CASSSQIGQPQHF
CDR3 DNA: TGTGCCAGCAGTTCCCAGATCGGTCAGCCCCAGCATTTT

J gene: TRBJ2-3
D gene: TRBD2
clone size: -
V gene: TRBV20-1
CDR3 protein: CSARGGLAGAPGTDTQYF
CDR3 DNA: TGCAGTGCTAGGGGGGGACTAGCGGGAGCCCCCGGCACAGATACGCAGTATTTT

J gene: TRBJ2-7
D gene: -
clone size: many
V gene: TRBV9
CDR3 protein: CASSIRLVSDEQYF
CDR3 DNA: TGTGCCAGCAGCATCCGACTAGTCTCCGACGAGCAGTACTTC

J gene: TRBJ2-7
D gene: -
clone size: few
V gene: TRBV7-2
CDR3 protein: CASSLEGSRSYEQYF
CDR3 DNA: TGTGCCAGCAGCCTCGAGGGAAGCAGATCCTACGAGCAGTACTTC

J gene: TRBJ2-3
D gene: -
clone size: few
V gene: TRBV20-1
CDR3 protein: CSAKKSGVGDTQYF
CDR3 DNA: TGCAGTGCCAAAAAATCAGGGGTTGGAGATACGCAGTATTTT

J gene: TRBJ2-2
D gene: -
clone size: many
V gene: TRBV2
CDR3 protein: CASSRAGNTGELFF
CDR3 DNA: TGTGCCAGCAGTCGTGCCGGGAACACCGGGGAGCTGTTTTTT

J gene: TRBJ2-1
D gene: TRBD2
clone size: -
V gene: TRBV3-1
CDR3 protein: CATTQGLAGGMGNNEQFF
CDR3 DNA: TGTGCCACCACCCAAGGGCTAGCCGGGGGGATGGGGAACAATGAGCAGTTCTTC

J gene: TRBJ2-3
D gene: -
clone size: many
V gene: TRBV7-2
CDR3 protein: CASRGGGADTQYF
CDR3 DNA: TGTGCCAGCAGAGGGGGGGGTGCAGATACGCAGTATTTT

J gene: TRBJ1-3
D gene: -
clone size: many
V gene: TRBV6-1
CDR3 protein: CASRPTRSSGNTIYF
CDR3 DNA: TGTGCCAGCAGACCTACTCGGAGCTCTGGAAACACCATATATTTT

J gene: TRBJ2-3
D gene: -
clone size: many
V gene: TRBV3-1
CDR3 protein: CASSQAQADTQYF
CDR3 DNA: TGTGCCAGCAGCCAGGCACAAGCAGATACGCAGTATTTT

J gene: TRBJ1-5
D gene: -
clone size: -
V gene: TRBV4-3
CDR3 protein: CASSQEVGQPQHF
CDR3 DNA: TGCGCCAGCAGCCAAGAGGTAGGGCAGCCCCAGCATTTT

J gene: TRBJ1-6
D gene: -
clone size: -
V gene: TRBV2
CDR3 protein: CTSCPPGPQSSYNSPLHF
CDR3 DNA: TGTACCAGCTGCCCTCCGGGACCTCAGAGCTCCTATAATTCACCCCTCCACTTT

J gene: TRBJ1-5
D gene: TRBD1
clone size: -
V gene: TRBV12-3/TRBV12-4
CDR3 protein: CASSLALSGTGGGNQPQHF
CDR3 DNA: TGTGCCAGCAGTTTAGCGCTAAGCGGGACAGGGGGCGGCAATCAGCCCCAGCATTTT

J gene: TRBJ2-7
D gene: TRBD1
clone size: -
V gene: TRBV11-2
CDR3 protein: CASSFGTGGTYEQYF
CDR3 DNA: TGTGCCAGCAGCTTCGGGACAGGGGGGACTTACGAGCAGTACTTC

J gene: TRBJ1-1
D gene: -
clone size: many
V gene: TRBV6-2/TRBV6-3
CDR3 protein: CASSYPNRAEAFF
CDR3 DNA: TGTGCCAGCAGTTACCCAAACAGGGCTGAAGCTTTCTTT

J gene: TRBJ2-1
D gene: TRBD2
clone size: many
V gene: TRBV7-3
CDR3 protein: CASSNGGGSYNEQFF
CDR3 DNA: TGTGCCAGCAGCAACGGGGGGGGCTCCTACAATGAGCAGTTCTTC

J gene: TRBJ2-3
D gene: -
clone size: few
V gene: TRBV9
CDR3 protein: CASSVVPGSTDTQYF
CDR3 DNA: TGTGCCAGCAGCGTAGTTCCGGGGAGCACAGATACGCAGTATTTT

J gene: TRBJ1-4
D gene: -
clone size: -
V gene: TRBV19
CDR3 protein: CASSMRQTEKLFF
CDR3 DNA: TGTGCCAGTAGTATGAGGCAGACTGAAAAACTGTTTTTT

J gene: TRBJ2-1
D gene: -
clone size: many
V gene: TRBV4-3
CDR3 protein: CASSQDPAYEQFF
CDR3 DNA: TGCGCCAGCAGCCAAGATCCGGCCTATGAGCAGTTCTTC

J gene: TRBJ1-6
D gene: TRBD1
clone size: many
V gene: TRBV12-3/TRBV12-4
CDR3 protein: CASTLITGVVTPLHF
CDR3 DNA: TGTGCCAGCACCCTTATAACAGGGGTCGTGACACCCCTCCACTTT

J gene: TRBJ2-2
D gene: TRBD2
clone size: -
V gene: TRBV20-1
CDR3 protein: CSADGTSGPPTGELFF
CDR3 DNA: TGCAGTGCTGACGGGACTAGCGGGCCCCCTACCGGGGAGCTGTTTTTT

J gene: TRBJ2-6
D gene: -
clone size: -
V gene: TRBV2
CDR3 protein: CASLFLTTQGLSGANVLTF
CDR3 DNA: TGTGCCAGCCTATTCTTAACAACACAGGGTCTCTCTGGGGCCAACGTCCTGACTTTC

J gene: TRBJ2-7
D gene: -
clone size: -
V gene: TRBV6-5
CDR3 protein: CASLWGREQYF
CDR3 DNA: TGTGCCAGCCTTTGGGGTCGAGAGCAGTACTTC

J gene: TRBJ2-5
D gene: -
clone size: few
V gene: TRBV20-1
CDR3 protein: CSLNRGVGETQYF
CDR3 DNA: TGCAGTTTAAACAGAGGGGTGGGAGAGACCCAGTACTTC

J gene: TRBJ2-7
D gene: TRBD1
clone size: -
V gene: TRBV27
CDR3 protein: CASTDLGTGGVKQYF
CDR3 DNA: TGTGCCAGCACCGATCTCGGGACAGGGGGCGTCAAGCAGTACTTC

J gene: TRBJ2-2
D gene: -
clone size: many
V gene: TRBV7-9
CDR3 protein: CASSPKTANTGELFF
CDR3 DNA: TGTGCCAGCAGCCCCAAGACTGCGAACACCGGGGAGCTGTTTTTT

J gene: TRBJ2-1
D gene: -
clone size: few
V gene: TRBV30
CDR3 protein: CAWSRPDEQFF
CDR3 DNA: TGTGCCTGGAGTCGTCCGGATGAGCAGTTCTTC

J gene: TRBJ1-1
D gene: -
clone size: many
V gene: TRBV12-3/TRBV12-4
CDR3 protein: CASSHGRTEAFF
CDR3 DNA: TGTGCCAGCAGTCATGGAAGGACTGAAGCTTTCTTT

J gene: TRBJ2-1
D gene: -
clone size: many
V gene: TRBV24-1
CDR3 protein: CATSVPRHNEQFF
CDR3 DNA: TGTGCCACCAGTGTCCCAAGGCACAATGAGCAGTTCTTC

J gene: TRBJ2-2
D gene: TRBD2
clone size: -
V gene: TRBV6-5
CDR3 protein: CASSSLGGSAKNTGELFF
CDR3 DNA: TGTGCCAGCAGTTCCTTGGGGGGGAGCGCCAAGAACACCGGGGAGCTGTTTTTT

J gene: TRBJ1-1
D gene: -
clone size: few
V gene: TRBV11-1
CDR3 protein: CASSARGGGIPEAFF
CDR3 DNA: TGTGCCAGCAGCGCCCGGGGAGGGGGAATCCCTGAAGCTTTCTTT

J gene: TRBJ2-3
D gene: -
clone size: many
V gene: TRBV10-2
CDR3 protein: CASTRLVADTQYF
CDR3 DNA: TGCGCCAGCACAAGGCTAGTCGCAGATACGCAGTATTTT

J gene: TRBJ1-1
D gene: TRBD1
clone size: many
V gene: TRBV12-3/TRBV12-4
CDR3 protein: CASSLRGDRGAFF
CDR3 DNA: TGTGCCAGCAGTTTGAGGGGAGACAGGGGTGCTTTCTTT

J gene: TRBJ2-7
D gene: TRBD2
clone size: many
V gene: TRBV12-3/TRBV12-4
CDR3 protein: CASRLAGDSYEQYF
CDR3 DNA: TGTGCCAGCAGACTAGCGGGGGACTCCTACGAGCAGTACTTC

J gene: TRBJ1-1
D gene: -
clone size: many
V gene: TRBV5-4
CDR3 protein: CASSLQGGTEAFF
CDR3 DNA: TGTGCCAGCAGCTTGCAAGGCGGCACTGAAGCTTTCTTT

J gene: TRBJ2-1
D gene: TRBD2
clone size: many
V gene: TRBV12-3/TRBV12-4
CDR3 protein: CASSGTSGSYEQFF
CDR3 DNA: TGTGCCAGCAGCGGGACTAGCGGGAGCTATGAGCAGTTCTTC

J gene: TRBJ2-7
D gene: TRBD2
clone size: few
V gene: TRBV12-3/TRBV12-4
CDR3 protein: CASSSGGSGGEQYF
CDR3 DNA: TGTGCCAGCAGTTCGGGCGGGAGTGGCGGCGAGCAGTACTTC

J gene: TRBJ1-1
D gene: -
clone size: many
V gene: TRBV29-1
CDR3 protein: CSALTDLNTEAFF
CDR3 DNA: TGCAGCGCCTTGACAGACTTAAACACTGAAGCTTTCTTT

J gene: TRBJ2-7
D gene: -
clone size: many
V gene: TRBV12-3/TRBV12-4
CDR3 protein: CASSPMTSIREQYF
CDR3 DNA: TGTGCCAGCAGTCCTATGACCTCAATCCGCGAGCAGTACTTC

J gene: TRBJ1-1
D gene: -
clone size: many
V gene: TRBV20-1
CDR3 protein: CSARVGTEAFF
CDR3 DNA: TGCAGTGCTAGAGTTGGCACTGAAGCTTTCTTT